These 31 T cell receptor beta chains came from one sample sequenced in a study of CD4 T cells in relation to SARS-CoV-2 and coronaviruses. Sequenced by immunoSEQ multiplex PCR; TCRdb stores in-frame clones only, minus some. The sample contains approximately 36,000 clones, 77% of which appear only once. Their specific antigens are unknown. Sequenced sample: memory CD4+ T cells from PBMCs, cultured in vitro. Source of these receptors: an adult with COVID-19.

This chain connects TRBV5-1 to TRBJ2-7; the match to TRBD2 covers 16 bases. Germline assignment: CDR1 SGHRS and CDR2 YFSETQ. The CDR3 length is 18 residues. V lost 4 bases to trimming and J lost 5 bases; unmatched junction nucleotides: 12. Here the CDR3 reads CASSGGLAGGRGQHEQYF. CDR3 nucleotide sequence: TGCGCCAGCAGCGGGGGACTAGCGGGAGGGCGAGGTCAGCACGAGCAGTACTTC.

The CDR3 DNA sequence: TGTGCCAGCAGCCAAGTAAACAGGGACTTAAACATTCAGTACTTC. This translates into CASSQVNRDLNIQYF. The gene calls are TRBV3-1 (or the pseudogene TRBV3-2) and TRBJ2-4; TRBD1 or TRBD2 may be the D gene (6 bases each). The CDR3 length is 15 residues. V dropped 1 base and J dropped 6 bases, with 13 bases sitting between them. Germline CDR1 reads LGHDT; CDR2 reads YNNKEL (reference sequence).

V gene TRBV25-1 combines with J gene TRBJ1-2; D gene uncertain. This CDR3 comprises 13 residues. With 3 bases removed from V and 6 bases from J, the gap between germline ends came to 11 bases. The germline V gene encodes CDR1 MGHDK and CDR2 SYGVNS. The CDR3 sequence is CASSDQSSHGYTF. The CDR3 nucleotides read TGTGCCAGCAGTGATCAAAGCAGTCATGGCTACACCTTC.

The J gene is TRBJ2-2, the V gene TRBV7-9; 7 bases line up with TRBD2. V lost 2 bases, J lost 4 bases, and 1 base stayed unmatched. Germline V gives CDR1 SEHNR, CDR2 FQNEAQ (reference sequence). This CDR3 has 14 residues. The CDR3, as DNA: TGTGCCAGCAGCTTACTAGCGGCCACCGGGGAGCTGTTTTTT. It encodes CASSLLAATGELFF.

This clone showed up just a few times. The chain has TRBV30 and TRBJ1-5, with D tentatively TRBD1 (6 bases). The CDR3 covers 15 residues. Germline CDR1 and CDR2: GTSNPN and SVGIG (reference sequence). Trimming took off 2 bases at V and 0 bases at J, with 11 bases between the two ends. DNA for the CDR3: TGTGCCTGGAGTCGGACAGCTAATAGCAATCAGCCCCAGCATTTT. It specifies CAWSRTANSNQPQHF.

The chain couples TRBV2 to TRBJ1-5, with 8 bases fitting TRBD1. The germline V gene has CDR1 SNHLY and CDR2 FYNNEI. With 5 bases clipped from V and 4 bases from J, the junction kept 1 base outside the gene matches. The CDR3 runs 13 residues. CDR3 nucleotides: TGTGCCAGCAGTCGACAGGGGAATCAGCCCCAGCATTTT. As protein: CASSRQGNQPQHF.

CDR3 protein: CASSHPLAGGSENTDTQYF. Here the CDR3 DNA reads TGTGCCAGCAGCCACCCACTAGCGGGAGGGTCAGAGAACACAGATACGCAGTATTTT. The chain has TRBV3-1 (or the pseudogene TRBV3-2) and TRBJ2-3; TRBD2 matches at 13 bases. The V and J ends lost 3 bases and 2 bases, in that order; junction bases with no gene match: 11. Germline-derived CDR1 and CDR2 are LGHDT and YNNKEL (reference sequence). This CDR3 is 19 amino acids long.

The rearrangement uses TRBV3-1 (or the pseudogene TRBV3-2) and TRBJ1-3, with no clear D. V was trimmed by 8 bases and J by 8 bases, leaving 10 bases between them. In germline, CDR1 is LGHDT, CDR2 YNNKEL (reference sequence). CDR3 length: 11 residues. The chain's CDR3 is CASGPLDTIYF. The CDR3, as DNA: TGTGCCAGCGGTCCTTTGGACACCATATATTTT.

This sequence joins TRBV11-2 and TRBJ2-5; D gene ambiguous. CDR3 length: 13 residues. V was cut by 6 bases and J by 0 bases, with 8 bases left in between. Germline-derived CDR1 and CDR2 are SGHAT and FQNNGV. The CDR3 protein is CASSQMYQETQYF. The CDR3 DNA reads as TGTGCCAGCAGTCAAATGTACCAAGAGACCCAGTACTTC.

The CDR3, as DNA: TGTGCCAGCAGCCTAGCGGGAGGGGGCACAGATACGCAGTATTTT. Amino acids: CASSLAGGGTDTQYF. The chain couples TRBV3-1 (or the pseudogene TRBV3-2) to TRBJ2-3; 11 nucleotides match TRBD2. Germline CDR1 and CDR2: LGHDT and YNNKEL (reference sequence). This CDR3 has 15 amino acids. Trimming removed 4 bases from V and 1 base from J; junction bases left unmatched: 1.

The rearrangement uses TRBV2 and TRBJ1-5; D is uncertain. Germline lookup yields CDR1 SNHLY and CDR2 FYNNEI. The V end was cut by 4 bases, the J end by 3 bases, with 10 bases between. There are 14 residues in the CDR3. The CDR3 reads CASSADQLNQPQHF. The CDR3 nucleotides read TGTGCCAGCAGTGCAGACCAGCTCAATCAGCCCCAGCATTTT. Using reference TRBV2 and TRBJ1-5 for the parts outside the CDR3, the full variable domain is EPEVTQTPSHQVTQMGQEVILRCVPISNHLYFYWYRQILGQKVEFLVSFYNNEISEKSEIFDDQFSVERPDGSNFTLKIRSTKLEDSAMYFCASSADQLNQPQHFGDGTRLSIL.

The rearrangement joins TRBV28 to TRBJ2-7, with 7 bases fitting TRBD2. The CDR3 spans 17 residues. CDR1 and CDR2 (germline): MDHEN, SYDVKM. The junction had 20 bases not matched to a gene; V was cut back by 6 bases and J by 6 bases. DNA of the CDR3: TGTGCCAGCAGCCAACCCCCCGAGCAGCGGGAATTTCGCGAGCAGTACTTC. This sequence encodes CASSQPPEQREFREQYF.

The chain recombines TRBV28 with TRBJ2-5, with 8 positions matching TRBD1. The junction had 5 bases not matched to a gene; V was cut back by 5 bases and J by 3 bases. CDR3 size: 14 residues. Germline CDR1 and CDR2: MDHEN and SYDVKM. The CDR3 here is CASSGQGWEETQYF. The CDR3 DNA follows: TGTGCCAGCAGTGGACAGGGTTGGGAAGAGACCCAGTACTTC. Combining the CDR3 with reference TRBV28 and TRBJ2-5 gives the whole variable domain DVKVTQSSRYLVKRTGEKVFLECVQDMDHENMFWYRQDPGLGLRLIYFSYDVKMKEKGDIPEGYSVSREKKERFSLILESASTNQTSMYLCASSGQGWEETQYFGPGTRLLVL.

The sample holds a few counts of this clone. Compared with germline, one end of the junction differs, possibly owing to a read error. The rearrangement links TRBV19 to TRBJ1-4, with a tentative D call TRBD1 (5 bases). The CDR3 loop spans 13 amino acids. Germline CDR1 is LNHDA and CDR2 is SQIVND (reference sequence). The CDR3 DNA is TGTGCGAGTAACGGGGCCTTGGATGAAAAACTGTTTTTT. Amino acids: CASNGALDEKLFF.

The rearrangement joins TRBV7-2 to TRBJ2-7; 9 bases map to TRBD1. Germline V gives CDR1 SGHTA, CDR2 FQGNSA. V shed 6 bases and J 1 base; nucleotides not matched to a gene: 4. The CDR3 extends over 14 amino acids. The CDR3 DNA follows: TGTGCCAGCAGAATTGGACAGGGGTCCTACGAGCAGTACTTC. This codes for CASRIGQGSYEQYF.

This sequence joins TRBV29-1 and TRBJ2-7; D not resolved. Germline V lookup: CDR1 SQVTM, CDR2 ANQGSEA. This CDR3 has 12 residues. The V end lost 6 bases, the J end lost 0 bases, and 9 bases lay between the germline ends. CDR3 coding DNA: TGCAGCGTGACCCATGACTCCTACGAGCAGTACTTC. Its protein product is CSVTHDSYEQYF.

The chain joins TRBV9 to TRBJ2-1, with TRBD2 matching over 8 bases. The V and J ends lost 4 bases and 10 bases, in that order; junction bases with no gene match: 16. This CDR3 has 16 residues. CDR1 is SGDLS, CDR2 YYNGEE, per germline. CDR3: CASSPPLNSGVQEQFF. CDR3 nucleotide sequence: TGTGCCAGCAGCCCCCCGTTAAATAGCGGGGTACAAGAGCAGTTCTTC.

The chain joins TRBV5-6 to TRBJ1-4; D ambiguous. From germline, CDR1 is SGHDT and CDR2 YYEEEE. Trimming shortened V by 0 bases and J by 0 bases, and 18 bases separated the two germline ends. This CDR3 is 19 amino acids long. The CDR3 DNA follows: TGTGCCAGCAGCTTGGGAGTGAGGCGTCGCCTTGCAACTAATGAAAAACTGTTTTTT. This encodes CASSLGVRRRLATNEKLFF.

CDR3 nucleotides: TGTGCCAGCAGCCGAGCTCCCCCCCTAGCGGGAGGCCAGAATGAGCAGTTCTTC. This sequence encodes CASSRAPPLAGGQNEQFF. This chain links TRBV7-3 with TRBJ2-1; 11 bases are shared with TRBD2. This CDR3 is 18 amino acids long. Germline V lookup: CDR1 SGHTA, CDR2 FQGTGA. Germline trimming cut 5 bases from V and 7 bases from J; bases unmatched to any gene: 16.

This clone was found once. The rearrangement uses TRBV4-1 and TRBJ1-2; D is unclear. Trimming took off 5 bases at V and 6 bases at J, with 22 bases between the two ends. This CDR3 has 16 amino acids. CDR1 is MGHRA, CDR2 YSYEKL, per germline. The CDR3 loop is CASSSLSGMGFDGYTF. Here the CDR3 DNA reads TGCGCCAGCAGCTCACTGTCGGGGATGGGATTTGATGGCTACACCTTC.

J is TRBJ2-1 and V is TRBV19, with TRBD1 identical over 9 bases. Losses at the gene ends were 4 bases for V and 6 bases for J; bases not matched to a gene: 10. There are 16 residues in the CDR3. Germline-derived CDR1 and CDR2 are LNHDA and SQIVND (reference sequence). DNA of the CDR3: TGTGCCAGTAGTAACAGGGGGCTTGTTTTTGCCAATGAGCAGTTCTTC. Translated: CASSNRGLVFANEQFF.

J is TRBJ2-1 and V is TRBV7-3, with D perhaps matching TRBD2 (5 bases). Germline values: CDR1 SGHTA, CDR2 FQGTGA. Trimming cost V 2 bases and J 12 bases, with 14 bases left between them. The CDR3 is 13 residues long. Written as DNA, the CDR3 is TGTGCCAGCAGCTTAGATCCGGCCCGGGGGCAGTTCTTC. Its translation is CASSLDPARGQFF.

The chain carries TRBV7-9 and TRBJ2-5; tentatively, D is TRBD2 (6 bases). V lost 0 bases and J lost 1, with 9 bases in between. Germline assignment: CDR1 SEHNR and CDR2 FQNEAQ (reference sequence). This CDR3 has 15 amino acids. The CDR3 is CASSLALSGQETQYF. The CDR3, as DNA: TGTGCCAGCAGCTTAGCACTTAGCGGCCAAGAGACCCAGTACTTC.

The rearrangement uses TRBV19 and TRBJ2-7; tentatively, D is TRBD2 (7 bases). The CDR3 totals 14 residues. CDR1 and CDR2 from the germline V gene are LNHDA and SQIVND (reference sequence). The V gene lost 5 bases and the J gene lost 3 bases, with 14 bases spanning the gap. CDR3 DNA sequence: TGTGCCAGTAGTTCCCCGGGGGGACACTACGAGCAGTACTTC. It is translated as CASSSPGGHYEQYF.

The chain joins TRBV4-1 to TRBJ2-2; no reliable D call. Trimming left V 2 bases short and J 6 bases short, with 7 bases between. CDR1 and CDR2 (germline): MGHRA, YSYEKL. CDR3 size: 13 residues. The CDR3 is CASSQIGPGELFF. The CDR3 DNA reads as TGCGCCAGCAGCCAAATTGGTCCCGGGGAGCTGTTTTTT.

This chain uses TRBV30 with TRBJ2-1; no clear D gene. V was clipped by 1 base and J by 0 bases, with 7 bases between them. This CDR3 is 14 amino acids long. Germline loops: CDR1 GTSNPN, CDR2 SVGIG (reference sequence). The CDR3 bases are TGTGCCTGGAGTGCCTCCTTCTCCTACAATGAGCAGTTCTTC. Encoded protein: CAWSASFSYNEQFF.

This clone was picked up one time. This sequence joins TRBV5-1 and TRBJ2-5; tentatively, D is TRBD1 (5 bases). Between the trimmed V and J ends, which lost 0 bases and 3 bases, there was a span of 6 bases. This CDR3 has 13 amino acids. From germline, CDR1 is SGHRS and CDR2 YFSETQ. This chain's CDR3 is CASSLVGEETQYF. DNA for the CDR3: TGCGCCAGCAGCTTGGTAGGGGAAGAGACCCAGTACTTC.

CDR3 region: CASSSETAYNEQFF. Here the CDR3 DNA reads TGTGCCAGCAGTAGCGAGACAGCTTACAATGAGCAGTTCTTC. The chain employs TRBV27 and TRBJ2-1; maybe TRBD1 (5 bases). Germline V CDR1 and CDR2: MNHEY, SMNVEV (reference sequence). The CDR3 consists of 14 residues. V was shortened by 5 bases and J by 4 bases, with 12 bases between the two germline ends.

The sample holds a few counts of this clone. V gene TRBV2 combines with J gene TRBJ2-3; tentative D call: TRBD1 (6 bases). The CDR3 totals 12 residues. Germline V gene sequence: CDR1 SNHLY, CDR2 FYNNEI. Trimming took off 11 bases at V and 9 bases at J, with 18 bases between the two ends. The CDR3 nucleotides read TGTGCCGGTCAACGGGACATCGACACGCAGTATTTT. It codes for CAGQRDIDTQYF.

This chain links TRBV30 with TRBJ2-3, with no clear D. This CDR3 has 12 residues. The V end lost 3 bases, the J end lost 5 bases, and 9 bases lay between the germline ends. Germline values: CDR1 GTSNPN, CDR2 SVGIG (reference sequence). CDR3 residues: CAWSSTGDTQYF. CDR3 nucleotide sequence: TGTGCCTGGAGCTCAACCGGAGATACGCAGTATTTT.

The chain links TRBV6-4 to TRBJ2-1; D not resolved. V lost 0 bases and J 5 bases, leaving 20 bases between the germline ends. CDR1 MRHNA and CDR2 SNTAGT come from the germline V gene. The length of the CDR3 is 18 residues. The CDR3, as DNA: TGTGCCAGCAGTGACTCGAAGAGAGGCGGTACGGGCCACAATGAGCAGTTCTTC. Its protein is CASSDSKRGGTGHNEQFF.